There are a few counts of the clone carrying this T cell receptor beta chain. TCRdb reprocessed the 5' RACE reads with MiXCR, giving one entry per CDR3 protein. This sample has 250,000 to 350,000 distinct CDR3 sequences; around 20% occur once, and the top ten carry roughly 8.3%. The sample originates from a study of CD8 T cells in ankylosing spondylitis. The germline CDR1 and CDR2 sequences are DFQATT and SNEGSKA (reference sequence). J was trimmed by 4 bases and V by 6 bases; bases with no gene match: 12. The CDR3 length is 16 residues. The material sequenced was blood, either unsorted or a sorted T cell fraction (not recorded which). The chain is built from TRBV20-1 and TRBJ2-2, with 9 bases lining up with TRBD2. This receptor was taken from a male donor with ankylosing spondylitis or in good health (not recorded which). The CDR3 here is CSAEGTSQGGTGELFF. For the CDR3, the DNA is TGCAGTGCAGAAGGGACTAGCCAGGGGGGCACCGGGGAGCTGTTTTTT.